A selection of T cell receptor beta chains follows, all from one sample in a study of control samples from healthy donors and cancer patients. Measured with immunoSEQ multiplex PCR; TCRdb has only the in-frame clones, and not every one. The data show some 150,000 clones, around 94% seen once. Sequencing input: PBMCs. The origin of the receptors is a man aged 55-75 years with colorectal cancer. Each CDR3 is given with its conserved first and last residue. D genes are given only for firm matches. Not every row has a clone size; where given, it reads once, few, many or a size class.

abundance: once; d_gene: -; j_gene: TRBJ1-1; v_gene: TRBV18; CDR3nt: TGTGCCAGCTCCCGAACAGGGACTGATGGAGCTTTCTTT; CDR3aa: CASSRTGTDGAFF
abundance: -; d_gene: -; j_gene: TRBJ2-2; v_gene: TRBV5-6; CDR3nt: TGTGCCAGCAGCTTGGCCGAACTTATGAACACCGGGGAGCTGTTTTTT; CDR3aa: CASSLAELMNTGELFF
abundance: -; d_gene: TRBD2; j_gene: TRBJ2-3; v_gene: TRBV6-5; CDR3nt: TGTGCCAGCAGCCGGGGGGGTAGCACAGATACGCAGTATTTT; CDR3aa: CASSRGGSTDTQYF
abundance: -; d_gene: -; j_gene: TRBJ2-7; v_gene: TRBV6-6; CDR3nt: TGTGCCAGCAGTTACCGGGTCCACTCCTACGAGCAGTACTTC; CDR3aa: CASSYRVHSYEQYF
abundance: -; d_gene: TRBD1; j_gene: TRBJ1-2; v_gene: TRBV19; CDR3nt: TGTGCCAGTACCTTGGGGACAGATTTTGGTGGCTACACCTTC; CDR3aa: CASTLGTDFGGYTF
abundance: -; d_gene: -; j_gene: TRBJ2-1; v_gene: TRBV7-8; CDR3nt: TGTGCCAGCAGCTTAGGGCGGGGTTCCTTTAATGAGCAGTTCTTC; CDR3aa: CASSLGRGSFNEQFF
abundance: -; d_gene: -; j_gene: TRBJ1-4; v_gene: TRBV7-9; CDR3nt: TGTGCCAGCAGCCCTCCAACCCAGGGGAGACGGGAAAAACTGTTTTTT; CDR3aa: CASSPPTQGRREKLFF
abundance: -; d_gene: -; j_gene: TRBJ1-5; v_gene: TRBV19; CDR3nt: TGTGCCAGCACTAGGGCGACGGATTTCAATCAGCCCCAGCATTTT; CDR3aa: CASTRATDFNQPQHF
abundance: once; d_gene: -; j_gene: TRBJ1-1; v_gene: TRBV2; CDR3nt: TGTGCCAGCCTTAGGGATGGGAACACTGAAGCTTTCTTT; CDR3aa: CASLRDGNTEAFF
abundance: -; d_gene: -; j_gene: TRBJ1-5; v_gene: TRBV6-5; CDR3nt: TGTGCCAGCGGGGCAAAGGGCAATCAGCCCCAGCATTTT; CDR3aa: CASGAKGNQPQHF
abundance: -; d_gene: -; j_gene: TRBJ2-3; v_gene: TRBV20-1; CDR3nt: TGCAGTGCTAGTCGGGTGAGCACAGATACGCAGTATTTT; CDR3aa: CSASRVSTDTQYF
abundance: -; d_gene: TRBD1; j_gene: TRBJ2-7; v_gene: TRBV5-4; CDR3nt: TGTGCCAGCAGCGGGACAGGGGGCACCTACGAGCAGTACTTC; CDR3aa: CASSGTGGTYEQYF
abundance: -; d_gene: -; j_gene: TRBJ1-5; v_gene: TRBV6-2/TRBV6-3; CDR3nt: TGTGCCAGCAGTACGGGGGATCAGCCCCAGCATTTT; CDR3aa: CASSTGDQPQHF
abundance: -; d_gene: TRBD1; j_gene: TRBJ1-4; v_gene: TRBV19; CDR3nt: TGTGCCAGTAGTGAGGGACAGGGTAGAAATGAAAAACTGTTTTTT; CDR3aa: CASSEGQGRNEKLFF
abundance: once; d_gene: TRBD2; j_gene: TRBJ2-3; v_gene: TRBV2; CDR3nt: TGTGCCAGCAGTCATACCGGGACTAGCCGCGCCACAGATACGCAGTATTTT; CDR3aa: CASSHTGTSRATDTQYF
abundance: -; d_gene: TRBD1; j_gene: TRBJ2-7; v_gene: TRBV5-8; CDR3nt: TGTGCCAGCAGCTTTCCCAGGGGGCTTGGAGAGCAGTACTTC; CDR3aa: CASSFPRGLGEQYF
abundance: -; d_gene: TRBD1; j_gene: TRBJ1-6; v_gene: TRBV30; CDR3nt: TGTGCCTGGCATGGACAGGGGAATACACCCCTCCACTTT; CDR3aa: CAWHGQGNTPLHF
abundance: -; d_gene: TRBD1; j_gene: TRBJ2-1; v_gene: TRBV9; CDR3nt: TGTGCCAGCAGCGTAATAGGGGGACAGGGTGCCAATGAGCAGTTCTTC; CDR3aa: CASSVIGGQGANEQFF
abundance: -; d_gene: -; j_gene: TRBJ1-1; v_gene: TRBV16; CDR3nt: TGTGCCAGCAGCCAAGGGGTTAAGGTCGCGGCTTTCTTT; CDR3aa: CASSQGVKVAAFF
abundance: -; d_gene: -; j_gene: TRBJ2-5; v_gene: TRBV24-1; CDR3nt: TGTGCCACCAGTGACTATCAAGAGACCCAGTACTTC; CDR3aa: CATSDYQETQYF
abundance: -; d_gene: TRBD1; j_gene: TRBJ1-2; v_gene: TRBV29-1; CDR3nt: TGCAGCGCCCCAGGGGGGAACAGCGCCCGAGGCTACACCTTC; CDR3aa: CSAPGGNSARGYTF
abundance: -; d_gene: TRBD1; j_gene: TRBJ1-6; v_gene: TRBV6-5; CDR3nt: TGTGCCAGCAGTCACACAGGGGCTACTTCACCCCTCCACTTT; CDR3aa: CASSHTGATSPLHF
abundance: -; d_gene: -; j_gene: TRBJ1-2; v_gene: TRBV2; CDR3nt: TGTGCCAGCAGTGAAGAGGGGAGGGCTGGCTACACCTTC; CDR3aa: CASSEEGRAGYTF
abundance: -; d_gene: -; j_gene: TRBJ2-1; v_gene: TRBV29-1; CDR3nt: TGCAGCGTTGGGATGGCAGGCAATGAGCAGTTCTTC; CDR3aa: CSVGMAGNEQFF